The T cell receptor beta chain described here comes from a study of control samples from healthy donors and cancer patients. TCRdb's copy holds only in-frame clones and misses some; the assay was immunoSEQ multiplex PCR. The table includes about 150,000 clones, over 85% detected once. This sequence was found in a man aged 35 to 55 in good health. The sequencing sample was made of blood.

The CDR3 DNA is TGTGCCAGCACCGCGACGGGACAGACCCTCTACGAGCAGTACTTC. Protein sequence: CASTATGQTLYEQYF. This chain connects TRBV27 to TRBJ2-7, with 7 bases lining up with TRBD1. Germline V gene lookup returns CDR1 MNHEY and CDR2 SMNVEV (reference sequence). J lost 3 bases, V lost 7 bases, and 12 bases had no gene match. The CDR3 has 15 residues.